This note documents a single T cell receptor (beta chain) sequence. When the RNA was reverse transcribed, random hexamers were used with an input of 0.5 to 1 ug. One entry per CDR3 protein, called by TCRdb with MiXCR from the immunoSEQ multiplex PCR reads. Among around 200,000 distinct CDR3 sequences listed, about 94% were seen once. This sample stems from a study of CD8 T cells in Susac syndrome. This CDR3 comprises 13 residues. The V end was cut by 4 bases, the J end by 1 base, with 8 bases between. The germline CDR1 and CDR2 sequences are SGHNT and YYREEE (reference sequence). Patients with Susac syndrome showed fulfilment of recently defined diagnostic criteria for definite or probable disease.

The sequenced sample consisted of CD4+ T cells from PBMCs. This chain links TRBV5-4 with TRBJ2-5; a possible D gene is TRBD1 (6 bases). The sequence was obtained from a human donor with Susac syndrome. CDR3 in amino acids: CASSRDTQETQYF. The CDR3, as DNA: TGTGCCAGCAGCCGGGACACCCAAGAGACCCAGTACTTC.